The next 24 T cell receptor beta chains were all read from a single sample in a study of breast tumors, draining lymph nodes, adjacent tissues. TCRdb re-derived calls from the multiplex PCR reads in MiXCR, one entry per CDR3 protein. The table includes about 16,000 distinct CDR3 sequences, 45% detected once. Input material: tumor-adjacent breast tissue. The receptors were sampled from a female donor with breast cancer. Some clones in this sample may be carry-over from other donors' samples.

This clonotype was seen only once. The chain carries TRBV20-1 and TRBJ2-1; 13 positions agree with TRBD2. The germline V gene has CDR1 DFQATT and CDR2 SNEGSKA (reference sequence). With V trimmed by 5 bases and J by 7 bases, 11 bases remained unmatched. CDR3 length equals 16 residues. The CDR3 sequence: CSAGARTSGSGNEQFF. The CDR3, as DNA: TGCAGTGCTGGGGCCAGGACTAGCGGGAGTGGGAATGAGCAGTTCTTC.

The CDR3 protein is CASSELQGRSPLHF. The CDR3 DNA follows: TGTGCCAGCAGTGAACTACAGGGCCGCTCACCCCTCCACTTT. The chain uses TRBV2 and TRBJ1-6, with D possibly being TRBD1 (6 bases). V lost 2 bases, J lost 10 bases, and 12 bases lay in between. Per the germline V gene, CDR1 is SNHLY and CDR2 is FYNNEI. This CDR3 region has 14 residues.

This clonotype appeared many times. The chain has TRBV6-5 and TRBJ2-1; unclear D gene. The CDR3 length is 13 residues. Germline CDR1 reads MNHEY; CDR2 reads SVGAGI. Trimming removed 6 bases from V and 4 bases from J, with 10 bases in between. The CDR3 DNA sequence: TGTGCCAGCAGACCCCTGGGGTACAATGAGCAGTTCTTC. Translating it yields CASRPLGYNEQFF.

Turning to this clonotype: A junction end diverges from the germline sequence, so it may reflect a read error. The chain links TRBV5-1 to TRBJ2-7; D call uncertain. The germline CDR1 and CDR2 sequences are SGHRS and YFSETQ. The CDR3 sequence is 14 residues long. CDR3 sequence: CASSQGRATAGQYF. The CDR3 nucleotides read TGTGCCAGCAGCCAAGGTAGAGCAACCGCCGGGCAGTACTTC. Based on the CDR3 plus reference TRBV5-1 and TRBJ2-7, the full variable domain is KAGVTQTPRYLIKTRGQQVTLSCSPISGHRSVSWYQQTPGQGLQFLFEYFSETQRNKGNFPGRFSGRQFSNSRSEMNVSTLELGDSALYLCASSQGRATAGQYFGPGTRLTVT.

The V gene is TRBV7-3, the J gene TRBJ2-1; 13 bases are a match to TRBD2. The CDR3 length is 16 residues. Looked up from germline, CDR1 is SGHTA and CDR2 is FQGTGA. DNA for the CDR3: TGTGCTAGAGTCCCCAGGACTAGCGGGAGTGGGAATGAGCAGTTCTTC. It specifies CARVPRTSGSGNEQFF.

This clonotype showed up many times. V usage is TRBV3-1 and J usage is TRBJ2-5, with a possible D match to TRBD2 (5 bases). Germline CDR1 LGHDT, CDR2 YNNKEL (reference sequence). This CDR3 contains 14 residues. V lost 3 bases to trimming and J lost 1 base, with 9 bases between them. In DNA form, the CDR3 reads TGTGCCAGCAGCCAGGCTAGCTCCCAAGAGACCCAGTACTTC. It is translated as CASSQASSQETQYF.

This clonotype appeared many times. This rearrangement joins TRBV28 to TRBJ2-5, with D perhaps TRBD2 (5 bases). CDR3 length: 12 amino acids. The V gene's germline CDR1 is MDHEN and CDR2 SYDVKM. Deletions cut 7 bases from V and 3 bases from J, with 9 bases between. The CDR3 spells CASTSGKETQYF. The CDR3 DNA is TGTGCCAGCACGTCCGGGAAAGAGACCCAGTACTTC.

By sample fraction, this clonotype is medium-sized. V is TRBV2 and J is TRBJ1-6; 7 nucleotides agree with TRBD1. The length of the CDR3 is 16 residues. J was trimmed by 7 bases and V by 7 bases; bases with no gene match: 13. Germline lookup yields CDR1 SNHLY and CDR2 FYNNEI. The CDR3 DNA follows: TGTGCCAGCACGGAACGGGGCAGGGGGGGAAATTCACCCCTCCACTTT. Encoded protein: CASTERGRGGNSPLHF.

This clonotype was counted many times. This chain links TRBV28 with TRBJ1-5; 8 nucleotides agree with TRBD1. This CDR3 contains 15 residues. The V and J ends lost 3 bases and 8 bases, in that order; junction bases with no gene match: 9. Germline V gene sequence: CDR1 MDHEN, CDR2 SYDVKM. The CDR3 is CASSFYAGGLEPQHF. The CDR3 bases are TGTGCCAGCAGTTTCTATGCAGGGGGCTTGGAGCCCCAGCATTTT.

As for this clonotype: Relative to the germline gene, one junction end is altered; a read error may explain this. The CDR3 region is CASSLLGAAPPYAQYF. The CDR3 DNA reads TGTGCCAGCAGTCTCCTCGGGGCTGCTCCCCCCTACGCGCAGTACTTC. The chain joins TRBV14 to TRBJ2-7; tentatively, D is TRBD1 or TRBD2 (5 bases each). The CDR3 has 16 residues. CDR1 and CDR2 from the germline V gene are SGHDN and FVKESK.

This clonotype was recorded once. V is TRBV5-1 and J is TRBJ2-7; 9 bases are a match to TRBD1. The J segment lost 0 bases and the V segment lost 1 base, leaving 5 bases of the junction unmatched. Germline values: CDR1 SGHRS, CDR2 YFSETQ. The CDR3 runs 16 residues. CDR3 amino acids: CASSLSGTGLSYEQYF. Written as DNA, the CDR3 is TGCGCCAGCAGCTTGTCAGGGACAGGGCTCTCCTACGAGCAGTACTTC.

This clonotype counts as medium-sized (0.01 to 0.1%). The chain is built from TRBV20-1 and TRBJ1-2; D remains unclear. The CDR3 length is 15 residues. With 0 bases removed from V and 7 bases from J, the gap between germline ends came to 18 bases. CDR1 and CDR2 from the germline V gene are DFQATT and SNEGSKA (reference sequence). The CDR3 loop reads CSARDLDRERGGYTF. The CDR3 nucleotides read TGCAGTGCTAGAGATCTTGACCGGGAACGGGGTGGCTACACCTTC.

This chain's CDR3 is CASSTEGGSRYNEQFF. The CDR3 DNA sequence: TGTGCCAGTAGCACAGAAGGCGGGAGTCGTTACAATGAGCAGTTCTTC. The J gene is TRBJ2-1, the V gene TRBV19, with TRBD2 identical over 7 bases. The CDR3 is 16 amino acids. V trimming: 6 bases; J trimming: 4 bases; junction bases outside the gene matches: 12. CDR1 is LNHDA and CDR2 is SQIVND in the germline V gene (reference sequence).

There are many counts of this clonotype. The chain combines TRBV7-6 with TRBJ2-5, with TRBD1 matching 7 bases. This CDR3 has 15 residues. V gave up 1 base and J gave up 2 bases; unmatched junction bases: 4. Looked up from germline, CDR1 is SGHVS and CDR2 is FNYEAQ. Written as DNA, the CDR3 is TGTGCCAGCAGCTTAGAGGGGACAGCACAAGAGACCCAGTACTTC. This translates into CASSLEGTAQETQYF.

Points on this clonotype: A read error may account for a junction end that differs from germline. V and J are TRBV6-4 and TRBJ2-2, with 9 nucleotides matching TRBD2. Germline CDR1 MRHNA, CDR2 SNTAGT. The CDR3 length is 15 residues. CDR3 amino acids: CASSVLAGNTGELVF. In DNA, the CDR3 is TGTGCCAGCAGTGTTCTAGCGGGAAACACCGGGGAGCTGGTTTTT.

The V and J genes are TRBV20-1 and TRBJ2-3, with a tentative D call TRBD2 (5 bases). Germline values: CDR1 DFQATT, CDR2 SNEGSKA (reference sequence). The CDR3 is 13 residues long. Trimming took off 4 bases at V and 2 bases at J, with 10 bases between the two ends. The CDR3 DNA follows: TGCAGTGCTACCACTAGTATCACAGATACGCAGTATTTT. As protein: CSATTSITDTQYF.

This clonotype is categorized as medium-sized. This chain's CDR3 is CSVGTGNTDTQYF. Here the CDR3 DNA reads TGCAGCGTTGGGACAGGGAACACAGATACGCAGTATTTT. The chain couples TRBV29-1 to TRBJ2-3, with 8 bases that match TRBD1. CDR1 is SQVTM and CDR2 is ANQGSEA in the germline V gene. The CDR3 is 13 residues long. Losses at the gene ends were 4 bases for V and 2 bases for J; bases not matched to a gene: 2.

CDR3 sequence reads: CSSSGSGNEQFF. The CDR3 DNA reads as TGCAGCAGTAGCGGGAGTGGGAATGAGCAGTTCTTC. The chain couples TRBV29-1 to TRBJ2-1, with 9 bases that match TRBD2. Trimming cost V 8 bases and J 7 bases; bases outside gene matches: 6. The CDR3 spans 12 residues. Germline V lookup: CDR1 SQVTM, CDR2 ANQGSEA.

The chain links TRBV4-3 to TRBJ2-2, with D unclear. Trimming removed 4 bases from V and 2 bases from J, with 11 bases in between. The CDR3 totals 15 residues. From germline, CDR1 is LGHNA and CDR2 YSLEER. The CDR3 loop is CASSLGRINTGELFF. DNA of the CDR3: TGCGCCAGCAGCCTCGGACGGATAAACACCGGGGAGCTGTTTTTT.

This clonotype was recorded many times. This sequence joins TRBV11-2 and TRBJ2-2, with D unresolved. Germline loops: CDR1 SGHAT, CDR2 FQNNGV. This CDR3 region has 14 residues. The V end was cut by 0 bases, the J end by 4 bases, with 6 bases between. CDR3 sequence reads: CASSLDLGTGELFF. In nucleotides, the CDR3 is TGTGCCAGCAGCTTAGATCTAGGCACCGGGGAGCTGTTTTTT.

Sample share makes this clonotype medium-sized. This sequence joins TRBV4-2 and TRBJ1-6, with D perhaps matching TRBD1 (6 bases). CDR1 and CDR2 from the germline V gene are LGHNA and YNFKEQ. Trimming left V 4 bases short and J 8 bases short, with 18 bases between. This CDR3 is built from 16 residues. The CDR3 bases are TGTGCCAGCAGCCGGGGGGGGCGGGGGCCGGATTCACCCCTCCACTTT. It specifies CASSRGGRGPDSPLHF.

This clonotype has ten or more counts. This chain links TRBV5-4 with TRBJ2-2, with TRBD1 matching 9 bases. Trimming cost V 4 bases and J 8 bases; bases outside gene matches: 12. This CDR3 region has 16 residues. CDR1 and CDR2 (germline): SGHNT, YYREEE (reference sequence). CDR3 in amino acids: CASSPRGQGNRGELFF. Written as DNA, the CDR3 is TGTGCCAGCAGCCCGAGGGGACAGGGAAATCGGGGGGAGCTGTTTTTT.

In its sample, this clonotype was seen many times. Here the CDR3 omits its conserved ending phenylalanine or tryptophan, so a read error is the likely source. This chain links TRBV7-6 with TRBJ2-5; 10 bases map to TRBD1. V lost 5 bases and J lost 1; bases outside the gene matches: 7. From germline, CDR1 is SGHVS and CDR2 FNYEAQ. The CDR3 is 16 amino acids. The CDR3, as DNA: TGTGCCAGCAGCAGGTGGACAGGGGGTACCCAAGAGACCCAGTACTGC. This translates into CASSRWTGGTQETQYC.

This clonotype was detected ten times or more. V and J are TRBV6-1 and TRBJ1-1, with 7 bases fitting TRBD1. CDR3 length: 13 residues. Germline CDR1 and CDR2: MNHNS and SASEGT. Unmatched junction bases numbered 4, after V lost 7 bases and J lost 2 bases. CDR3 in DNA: TGTGCCAGCACGGGACAGCTCAACACTGAAGCTTTCTTT. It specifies CASTGQLNTEAFF.